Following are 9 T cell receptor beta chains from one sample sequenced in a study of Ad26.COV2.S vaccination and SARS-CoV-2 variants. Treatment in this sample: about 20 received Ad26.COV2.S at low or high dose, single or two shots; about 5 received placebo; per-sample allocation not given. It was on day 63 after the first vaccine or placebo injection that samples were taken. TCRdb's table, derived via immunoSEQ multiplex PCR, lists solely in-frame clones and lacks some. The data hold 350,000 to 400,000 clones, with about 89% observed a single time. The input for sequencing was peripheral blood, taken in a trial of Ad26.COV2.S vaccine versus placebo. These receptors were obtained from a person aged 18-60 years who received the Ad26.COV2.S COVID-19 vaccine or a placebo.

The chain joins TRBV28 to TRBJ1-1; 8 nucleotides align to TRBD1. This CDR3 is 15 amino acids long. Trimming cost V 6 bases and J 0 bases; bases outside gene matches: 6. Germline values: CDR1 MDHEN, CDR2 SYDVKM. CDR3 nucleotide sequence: TGTGCCAGCAGCGAAACAGGGGGTATGAACACTGAAGCTTTCTTT. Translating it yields CASSETGGMNTEAFF.

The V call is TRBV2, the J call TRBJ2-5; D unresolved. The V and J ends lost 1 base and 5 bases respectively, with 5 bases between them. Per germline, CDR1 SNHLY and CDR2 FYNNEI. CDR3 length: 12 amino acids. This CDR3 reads CASSEDVETQYF. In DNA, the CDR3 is TGTGCCAGCAGTGAAGATGTGGAGACCCAGTACTTC.

The chain's CDR3 is CASSSPNLDTSNQPQHF. As DNA, the CDR3 is TGTGCCAGCAGTTCACCTAACCTTGACACTTCTAATCAGCCCCAGCATTTT. The rearrangement joins TRBV28 to TRBJ1-5; D uncertain. V was pared by 4 bases and J by 4 bases, with 20 bases between. CDR1 is MDHEN and CDR2 is SYDVKM in the germline V gene. The CDR3 spans 17 residues.

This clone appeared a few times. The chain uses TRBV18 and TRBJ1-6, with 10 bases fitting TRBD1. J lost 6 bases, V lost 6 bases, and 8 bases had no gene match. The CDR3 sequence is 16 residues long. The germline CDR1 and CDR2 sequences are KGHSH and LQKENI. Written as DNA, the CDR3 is TGTGCCAGCTCTCCGGGACAGGGGAGAACTAATTCACCCCTCCACTTT. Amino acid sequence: CASSPGQGRTNSPLHF. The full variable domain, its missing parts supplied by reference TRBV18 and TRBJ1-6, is NAGVMQNPRHLVRRRGQEARLRCSPMKGHSHVYWYRQLPEEGLKFMVYLQKENIIDESGMPKERFSAEFPKEGPSILRIQQVVRGDSAAYFCASSPGQGRTNSPLHFGNGTRLTVT.

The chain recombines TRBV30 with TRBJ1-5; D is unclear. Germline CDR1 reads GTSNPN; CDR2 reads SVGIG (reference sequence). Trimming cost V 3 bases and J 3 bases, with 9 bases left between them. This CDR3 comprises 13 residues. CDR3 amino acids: CAWSPHSNQPQHF. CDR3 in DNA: TGTGCCTGGAGCCCCCATTCCAATCAGCCCCAGCATTTT.

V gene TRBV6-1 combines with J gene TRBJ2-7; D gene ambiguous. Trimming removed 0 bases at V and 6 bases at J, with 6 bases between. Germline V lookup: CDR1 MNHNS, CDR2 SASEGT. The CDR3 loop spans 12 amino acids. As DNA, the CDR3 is TGTGCCAGCAGTGAAGCGTTCCGCGAGCAGTACTTC. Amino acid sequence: CASSEAFREQYF.

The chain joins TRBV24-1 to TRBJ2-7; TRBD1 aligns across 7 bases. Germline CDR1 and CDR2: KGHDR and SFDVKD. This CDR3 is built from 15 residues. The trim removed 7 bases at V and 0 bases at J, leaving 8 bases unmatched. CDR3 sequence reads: CATRKGTVSSYEQYF. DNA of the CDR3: TGTGCCACCAGGAAAGGGACAGTTAGCTCCTACGAGCAGTACTTC.

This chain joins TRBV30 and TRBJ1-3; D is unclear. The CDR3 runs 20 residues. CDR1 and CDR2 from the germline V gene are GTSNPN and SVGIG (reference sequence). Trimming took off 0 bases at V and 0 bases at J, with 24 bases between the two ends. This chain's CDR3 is CAWSVHQMVTSVDSGNTIYF. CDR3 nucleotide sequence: TGTGCCTGGAGTGTACATCAGATGGTAACATCGGTCGACTCTGGAAACACCATATATTTT.

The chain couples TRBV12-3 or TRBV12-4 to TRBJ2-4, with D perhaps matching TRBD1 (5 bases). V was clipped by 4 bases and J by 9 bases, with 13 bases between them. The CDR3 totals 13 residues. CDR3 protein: CASSYASGPIQYF. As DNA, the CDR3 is TGTGCCAGCAGTTACGCCTCAGGGCCCATTCAGTACTTC.